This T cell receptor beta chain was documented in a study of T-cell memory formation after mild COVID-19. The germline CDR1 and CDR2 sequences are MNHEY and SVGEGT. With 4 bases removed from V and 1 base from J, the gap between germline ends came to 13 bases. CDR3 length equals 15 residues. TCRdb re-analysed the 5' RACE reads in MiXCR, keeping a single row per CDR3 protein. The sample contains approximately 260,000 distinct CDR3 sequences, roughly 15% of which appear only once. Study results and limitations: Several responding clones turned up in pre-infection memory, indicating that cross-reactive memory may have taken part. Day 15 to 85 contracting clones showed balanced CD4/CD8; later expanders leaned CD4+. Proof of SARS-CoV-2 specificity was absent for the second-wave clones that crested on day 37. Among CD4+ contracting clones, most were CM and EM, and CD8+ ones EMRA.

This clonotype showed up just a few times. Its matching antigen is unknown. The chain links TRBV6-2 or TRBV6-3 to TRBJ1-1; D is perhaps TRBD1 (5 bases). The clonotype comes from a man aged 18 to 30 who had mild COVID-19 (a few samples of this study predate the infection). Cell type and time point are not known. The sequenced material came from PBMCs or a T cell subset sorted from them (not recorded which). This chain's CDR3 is CASSFSGAGNTEAFF. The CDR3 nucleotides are TGTGCCAGCAGTTTTTCTGGGGCTGGGAACACTGAAGCTTTCTTT.